A selection of T cell receptor beta chains follows, all from one sample in a study of cytomegalovirus exposure and HLA in healthy donors. Using immunoSEQ multiplex PCR, the repertoire was profiled, and TCRdb retains in-frame clones only, with some absent. The sample consists of roughly 68,000 clones, 85% to 90% of them appearing once. Sequencing was done on a sample of PBMCs. The receptors come from a woman in her late teens or twenties in good health and CMV-seronegative. Each CDR3 is given with its conserved first and last residue. D genes are given only for firm matches. Expanded clones get a size class; other rows say once, few or many, or leave the size out.

clone size	V gene	D gene	J gene	CDR3 protein	CDR3 DNA
.	TRBV15	TRBD1	TRBJ1-1	CATSLYRGLDEAFF	TGTGCCACCAGCCTATACAGGGGGCTTGATGAAGCTTTCTTT
.	TRBV7-8	TRBD2	TRBJ2-1	CASSSGTSYHNEQFF	TGTGCCAGCAGCTCGGGGACTAGTTACCACAATGAGCAGTTCTTC
.	TRBV27	TRBD1	TRBJ2-1	CASSYTDRGPYNEQFF	TGTGCCAGCAGTTATACGGACAGGGGGCCCTACAATGAGCAGTTCTTC
.	TRBV29-1	.	TRBJ2-2	CSVPPGQFPNTGELFF	TGCAGCGTCCCTCCAGGGCAGTTCCCGAACACCGGGGAGCTGTTTTTT
.	TRBV19	TRBD2	TRBJ2-4	CASSILAGVGNIQYF	TGTGCCAGTAGTATCCTAGCGGGAGTCGGAAACATTCAGTACTTC
.	TRBV7-2	.	TRBJ1-2	CASSQGEGAQGYTF	TGTGCCAGCAGCCAAGGGGAAGGGGCTCAGGGCTACACCTTC
.	TRBV27	TRBD1	TRBJ2-1	CASSLRPGQGYNEQFF	TGTGCCAGCAGTTTACGGCCGGGACAGGGGTACAATGAGCAGTTCTTC
.	TRBV9	.	TRBJ1-1	CASSVFEGTEAFF	TGTGCCAGCAGCGTTTTTGAGGGAACTGAAGCTTTCTTT
.	TRBV4-1	TRBD2	TRBJ2-5	CASSPAGGETQYF	TGCGCCAGCAGCCCAGCGGGGGGGGAGACCCAGTACTTC
.	TRBV27	TRBD2	TRBJ2-3	CASRRLGRGAPSTDTQYF	TGTGCCAGCAGACGGCTCGGGAGGGGGGCCCCTAGCACAGATACGCAGTATTTT
.	TRBV5-1	TRBD2	TRBJ2-1	CASSLRDLGRARNEQFF	TGCGCCAGCAGCCTCCGGGATTTAGGGAGGGCACGGAATGAGCAGTTCTTC
.	TRBV6-1	.	TRBJ2-6	CASSTQGTGANVLTF	TGTGCCAGCAGTACGCAGGGGACTGGGGCCAACGTCCTGACTTTC
.	TRBV6-5	.	TRBJ1-4	CASSYRRNEKLFF	TGTGCCAGCAGTTACCGCAGGAATGAAAAACTGTTTTTT
.	TRBV10-3	TRBD2	TRBJ2-7	CAISPGLAGGSYEQYF	TGTGCCATCAGTCCCGGACTAGCGGGGGGCTCCTACGAGCAGTACTTC
.	TRBV30	TRBD1	TRBJ1-4	CASTGTGGQTNEKLFF	TGTGCCTCCACCGGGACAGGGGGTCAAACTAATGAAAAACTGTTTTTT
once	TRBV5-6	.	TRBJ2-3	CASSPDIGSQTDTQYF	TGTGCCAGCAGCCCCGATATCGGGAGCCAGACAGATACGCAGTATTTT
.	TRBV10-3	.	TRBJ1-3	CAISESAVSGNTIYF	TGTGCCATCAGTGAGTCGGCAGTCTCTGGAAACACCATATATTTT
.	TRBV18	TRBD1	TRBJ1-6	CASSTGQGESNSPLHF	TGTGCCAGCTCAACGGGACAGGGGGAGAGTAATTCACCCCTCCACTTT
.	TRBV7-3	TRBD2	TRBJ2-3	CASRAGGTDTQYF	TGTGCCAGCCGGGCGGGGGGCACAGATACGCAGTATTTT
.	TRBV7-6	.	TRBJ2-1	CASSSRRDEQFF	TGTGCCAGCAGCTCCCGGCGGGATGAGCAGTTCTTC
.	TRBV5-8	TRBD1	TRBJ2-7	CASNSGTGGAWSYEQYF	TGTGCCAGCAATTCAGGGACAGGGGGCGCTTGGTCCTACGAGCAGTACTTC
.	TRBV28	TRBD2	TRBJ2-7	CASSRTGLDLDEQYF	TGTGCCAGCAGTCGGACGGGACTAGATTTAGACGAGCAGTACTTC
.	TRBV6-1	.	TRBJ1-2	CASSTGYSGYTF	TGTGCCAGCAGCACAGGGTACTCGGGCTACACCTTC
.	TRBV7-2	.	TRBJ2-1	CASSLATVYNEQFF	TGTGCCAGCAGCTTAGCGACAGTGTACAATGAGCAGTTCTTC
.	TRBV18	TRBD2	TRBJ2-1	CASSSFSGTSLNEQFF	TGTGCCAGCTCATCGTTTTCCGGGACTAGCCTCAATGAGCAGTTCTTC
.	TRBV29-1	.	TRBJ2-1	CSVSRDQFNEQFF	TGCAGCGTTTCCCGGGATCAATTCAATGAGCAGTTCTTC
.	TRBV27	.	TRBJ2-1	CASSLRPGEAYNEQFF	TGTGCCAGCAGTTTACGGCCTGGCGAGGCCTACAATGAGCAGTTCTTC
.	TRBV5-5	TRBD2	TRBJ2-3	CASSLTSGGANKDTQYF	TGTGCCAGCAGCCTGACTAGCGGGGGGGCCAATAAAGATACGCAGTATTTT
.	TRBV30	.	TRBJ2-5	CACQLSRETQYF	TGTGCCTGCCAACTAAGCCGGGAGACCCAGTACTTC
.	TRBV7-3	.	TRBJ2-3	CASSPSTDTQYF	TGTGCCAGCAGCCCGAGCACAGATACGCAGTATTTT
.	TRBV5-4	TRBD2	TRBJ2-1	CASSPVGLAGLYNEQFF	TGTGCCAGCAGCCCCGTGGGACTAGCGGGGCTATACAATGAGCAGTTCTTC
.	TRBV9	.	TRBJ2-3	CASSVDAVSTDTQYF	TGTGCCAGCAGCGTAGACGCGGTGAGCACAGATACGCAGTATTTT
once	TRBV4-3	TRBD2	TRBJ2-3	CASSQVSAGVFTDTQYF	TGCGCCAGCAGCCAAGTCTCTGCGGGGGTATTCACAGATACGCAGTATTTT
.	TRBV10-2	.	TRBJ2-1	CASRDTGFSRNEQFF	TGCGCCAGCAGAGATACAGGGTTCTCGCGCAATGAGCAGTTCTTC
.	TRBV7-9	.	TRBJ1-2	CASSPRGARGYGYTF	TGTGCCAGCAGCCCACGGGGGGCTCGTGGCTATGGCTACACCTTC
.	TRBV7-3	TRBD1	TRBJ2-7	CASSPTGGSYEQYF	TGTGCCAGCAGCCCGACAGGGGGCTCCTACGAGCAGTACTTC
.	TRBV9	TRBD2	TRBJ2-5	CASSVEASGGVAQYF	TGTGCCAGCAGCGTAGAGGCTAGCGGGGGGGTGGCCCAGTACTTC
.	TRBV15	.	TRBJ1-2	CATSKSGTLLYGYTF	TGTGCCACCAGTAAAAGCGGGACGCTTCTCTATGGCTACACCTTC
.	TRBV6-5	TRBD1	TRBJ1-1	CASSYATGETEAFF	TGTGCCAGCAGTTACGCTACAGGGGAGACTGAAGCTTTCTTT
.	TRBV11-2	.	TRBJ2-5	CASSLEGGGGETQYF	TGTGCCAGCAGCTTAGAGGGCGGTGGGGGGGAGACCCAGTACTTC
.	TRBV4-3	TRBD1	TRBJ2-7	CASSQEGTGGYEQYF	TGCGCCAGCAGCCAAGAAGGGACAGGGGGATACGAGCAGTACTTC
.	TRBV4-3	.	TRBJ2-7	CASSQDYPTWEQYF	TGCGCCAGCAGCCAAGACTACCCCACTTGGGAGCAGTACTTC
.	TRBV27	.	TRBJ2-7	CASSPSDGWEQYF	TGTGCCAGCAGTCCCAGCGACGGGTGGGAGCAGTACTTC
.	TRBV7-2	.	TRBJ1-3	CASSTGHIGNTIYF	TGTGCCAGCAGCACAGGACATATCGGAAACACCATATATTTT
.	TRBV27	TRBD1	TRBJ1-2	CASSLRGLGGYTF	TGTGCCAGCAGTCTCAGGGGGCTTGGGGGCTACACCTTC
.	TRBV5-1	.	TRBJ1-2	CASSYDRRGYTF	TGCGCCAGCAGCTACGACAGGCGGGGCTACACCTTC
.	TRBV25-1	.	TRBJ2-1	CASWGRRNEQFF	TGTGCCAGCTGGGGGCGGCGCAATGAGCAGTTCTTC
.	TRBV18	.	TRBJ2-5	CASSPLQETQYF	TGTGCCAGCTCACCCCTCCAAGAGACCCAGTACTTC
.	TRBV25-1	.	TRBJ1-6	CASSDWGGAGNSPLHF	TGTGCCAGCAGTGATTGGGGGGGGGCAGGCAATTCACCCCTCCACTTT
.	TRBV30	TRBD1	TRBJ1-1	CAWRAGGDTEAFF	TGTGCCTGGAGGGCAGGGGGAGACACTGAAGCTTTCTTT
.	TRBV19	TRBD1	TRBJ2-6	CASSSTGASGANVLTF	TGTGCCAGTAGTTCAACAGGGGCCTCTGGGGCCAACGTCCTGACTTTC
.	TRBV6-6	TRBD2	TRBJ2-7	CASSFSGDYEQYF	TGTGCCAGCAGTTTTAGCGGGGACTACGAGCAGTACTTC
few	TRBV5-1	TRBD2	TRBJ2-7	CASSPGLAGIYEQYF	TGCGCCAGCAGCCCAGGACTAGCGGGAATCTACGAGCAGTACTTC
.	TRBV15	TRBD2	TRBJ2-1	CATSTWTSTIYNEQFF	TGTGCCACCAGCACATGGACTAGCACAATCTACAATGAGCAGTTCTTC
once	TRBV18	.	TRBJ2-7	CASSPSDPTTPSSYEQYF	TGTGCCAGCTCACCAAGCGACCCGACGACGCCGAGCTCCTACGAGCAGTACTTC
.	TRBV4-1	TRBD1	TRBJ2-7	CASSPPAGQAYYEQYF	TGCGCCAGCAGCCCACCCGCCGGACAGGCCTACTACGAGCAGTACTTC
once	TRBV18	.	TRBJ2-5	CASSPSKGVGVETQYF	TGTGCCAGCTCACCAAGTAAGGGAGTGGGAGTAGAGACCCAGTACTTC
.	TRBV23-1	TRBD1	TRBJ2-7	CASLRDSKNYEQYF	TGCGCCAGCCTGAGGGACAGTAAAAACTACGAGCAGTACTTC
.	TRBV14	.	TRBJ2-4	CASSQDRLAVYF	TGTGCCAGCAGCCAAGATCGGCTAGCTGTGTACTTC